Listed below are T cell receptor beta chains from one sample, sequenced in a study of blood T cells in healthy people across ages. From the 5' RACE reads, TCRdb called clonotypes with MiXCR, one entry per CDR3 protein. The sample lists 600,000 to 800,000 distinct CDR3 sequences, more than 20% occurring once. The sequencing input was blood. The receptor source for this set is a man aged 65 to 85 in good health. CDR3s include the opening cysteine and the closing phenylalanine or tryptophan. Each record gives: CDR3 protein, CDR3 DNA, CDR3 length, V gene, J gene, D gene, clone size. A D gene is named only where the DNA matches it firmly. Clone size is shown for a subset of rows, as once, few, many or a class of expanded clone.

cdr3_aa: CASSLDGDTQYF
cdr3_nt: TGTGCCAGCAGCTTAGACGGAGATACGCAGTATTTT
cdr3_length: 12
v_call: TRBV7-2
j_call: TRBJ2-3
d_call: .
clone_size: many

cdr3_aa: CATSNGIGGSNEQFF
cdr3_nt: TGTGCCACCAGCAACGGGATCGGTGGGTCCAATGAGCAGTTCTTC
cdr3_length: 15
v_call: TRBV15
j_call: TRBJ2-1
d_call: .
clone_size: .

cdr3_aa: CAWSWGGYGYTF
cdr3_nt: TGTGCCTGGAGTTGGGGGGGGTATGGCTACACCTTC
cdr3_length: 12
v_call: TRBV30
j_call: TRBJ1-2
d_call: .
clone_size: .

cdr3_aa: CSVKDSRDGNIQYF
cdr3_nt: TGCAGCGTTAAAGATAGCAGGGACGGAAACATTCAGTACTTC
cdr3_length: 14
v_call: TRBV29-1
j_call: TRBJ2-4
d_call: .
clone_size: .

cdr3_aa: CASSLGYSGVNNEQFF
cdr3_nt: TGTGCCAGCAGTTTAGGGTATAGCGGGGTGAACAATGAGCAGTTCTTC
cdr3_length: 16
v_call: TRBV27
j_call: TRBJ2-1
d_call: TRBD2
clone_size: many

cdr3_aa: CASRGPGQFSPLHF
cdr3_nt: TGTGCCAGCAGAGGCCCGGGACAATTTTCACCCCTCCACTTT
cdr3_length: 14
v_call: TRBV27
j_call: TRBJ1-6
d_call: .
clone_size: few

cdr3_aa: CAISEPGHTYEQYF
cdr3_nt: TGTGCCATCAGTGAGCCGGGACATACCTACGAGCAGTACTTC
cdr3_length: 14
v_call: TRBV10-3
j_call: TRBJ2-7
d_call: .
clone_size: few

cdr3_aa: CASSLDFGGETQYF
cdr3_nt: TGTGCCAGCAGTTTAGATTTCGGGGGAGAGACCCAGTACTTC
cdr3_length: 14
v_call: TRBV12-3/TRBV12-4
j_call: TRBJ2-5
d_call: .
clone_size: .

cdr3_aa: CASTGPYGYTF
cdr3_nt: TGTGCCAGCACAGGTCCCTATGGCTACACCTTC
cdr3_length: 11
v_call: TRBV9
j_call: TRBJ1-2
d_call: .
clone_size: few

cdr3_aa: CASSFDRGRTYEQYF
cdr3_nt: TGTGCCAGCAGCTTCGACAGGGGCCGTACTTACGAGCAGTACTTC
cdr3_length: 15
v_call: TRBV7-2
j_call: TRBJ2-7
d_call: TRBD1
clone_size: .

cdr3_aa: CSVGGRQGPNTGELFF
cdr3_nt: TGCAGCGTTGGGGGTAGACAGGGGCCGAACACCGGGGAGCTGTTTTTT
cdr3_length: 16
v_call: TRBV29-1
j_call: TRBJ2-2
d_call: TRBD1
clone_size: few